This T cell receptor beta chain was identified during a study of cytomegalovirus exposure and HLA in healthy donors. A word on this clone: Its antigen is still unknown.

Findings and caveats of the study: Being productive about 90% or about 30% of the time was typical of most TCR beta V segments in an earlier analysis. In a later analysis, a genetic analysis reported fewer productive-TCR N-insertions in an Asian-associated ancestry cluster than the cohort average.

The study ran its PCR with 60 Vbeta and 13 Jbeta primers. Data came from immunoSEQ multiplex PCR; TCRdb stores just in-frame clones and leaves some out. Of approximately 200,000 clones in the sample, about 83% were seen once. The germline gives CDR1 MNHEY, CDR2 SVGAGI. The CDR3 spans 16 residues. V gave up 4 bases and J gave up 0 bases, with 13 bases separating them. Sequencing input: PBMCs. The clonotype comes from a girl between 10 and 17 years old in good health and CMV-seronegative. The chain uses TRBV6-5 and TRBJ1-3; D is possibly TRBD1 (6 bases). In DNA, the CDR3 is TGTGCCAGCAGTTTACATTGGACAGCCTCTGGAAACACCATATATTTT. Translated, it gives CASSLHWTASGNTIYF.